This paragraph reports one T cell receptor beta chain. Antigen: not known. The data belong to a study of T cells in Graves' hyperthyroidism and ophthalmopathy. Study conclusions and caveats: Most clonotypes expanded in the thyroid (above 0.001) were also present in blood.

It was RNA transcripts that yielded the amplified TCR beta CDR3 regions. When the TCR CDR3 underwent first-round RT-PCR, the HTBI primer set was used. Using its own MiXCR run on the multiplex PCR reads, TCRdb lists one record per CDR3 protein. Of around 480,000 distinct CDR3 sequences detected, around 15% appear once; the ten largest clones hold around a sixth. The CDR3 is 19 residues long. Germline V CDR1 and CDR2: SGHNT, YYREEE (reference sequence). The J segment lost 0 bases and the V segment lost 4 bases, leaving 16 bases of the junction unmatched. This TCR was sampled from a young woman with Graves' hyperthyroidism. Material: blood. The chain links TRBV5-4 to TRBJ2-3; 8 bases are shared with TRBD2. The CDR3 sequence is CASSQPPKLAEVSTDTQYF. The DNA of the CDR3 is TGTGCCAGCAGCCAACCTCCCAAACTAGCGGAGGTTAGCACAGATACGCAGTATTTT.